This is a list of T cell receptor beta chains from one sample in a study of T cell responses to AZD1222 COVID-19 vaccine. The data were produced by immunoSEQ multiplex PCR, yet TCRdb's version contains in-frame clones alone and is incomplete. The sample carries more than 85,000 clones, roughly nine tenths recorded once. Sequenced material: peripheral blood, taken on day 0 of AZD1222 vaccination. The receptors shown here come from an adult in good health. Each CDR3 is given with its conserved first and last residue. D genes are given only for firm matches. Only some rows state a clone size, as once, few, many or a class for expanded clones.

clone_size	v_call	j_call	d_call	cdr3_nt	cdr3_aa
-	TRBV20-1	TRBJ2-7	TRBD1	TGCAGTGCTAGAACAGGGGACGAGCAGTACTTC	CSARTGDEQYF
-	TRBV3-1/TRBV3-2	TRBJ1-1	-	TGTGCCAGCAAAGCTGTGGACAAGAACACTGAAGCTTTCTTT	CASKAVDKNTEAFF
-	TRBV19	TRBJ1-5	TRBD1	TGTGCCAGTAGTCTGTTCAGGGGGAATCAGCCCCAGCATTTT	CASSLFRGNQPQHF
-	TRBV3-1/TRBV3-2	TRBJ1-3	-	TGTGCCAGCAGCATGCTAGGGGTTTCCCCTGGAAACACCATATATTTT	CASSMLGVSPGNTIYF
-	TRBV30	TRBJ2-3	-	TGTGCCTGGAGCGCTGGAGGTTTGGATACGCAGTATTTT	CAWSAGGLDTQYF
-	TRBV6-2/TRBV6-3	TRBJ1-2	-	TGTGCCAGCAGTTTAACTGGCGACTATGGCTACACCTTC	CASSLTGDYGYTF
-	TRBV7-2	TRBJ2-7	-	TGTGCCAGCACCCCGGGGCAGTCCGCCTACGAGCAGTACTTC	CASTPGQSAYEQYF
-	TRBV4-1	TRBJ1-5	-	TGCGCCAGCAGCCCCCAAGGCAGGGTCGATCAGCCCCAGCATTTT	CASSPQGRVDQPQHF
-	TRBV6-1	TRBJ1-6	TRBD1	TGTGCCAGCAGTGAAGCGGACAGGTCCTATAATTCACCCCTCCACTTT	CASSEADRSYNSPLHF
-	TRBV19	TRBJ1-6	TRBD1	TGTGCCAGCCGCTGGGGACAGGAGAATTCACCCCTCCACTTT	CASRWGQENSPLHF
-	TRBV6-5	TRBJ2-7	TRBD2	TGTGCCAGCAGTCTGACTAGCGTCTCCTACGAGCAGTACTTC	CASSLTSVSYEQYF
once	TRBV11-3	TRBJ1-1	TRBD1	TGTGCCAGCAGCTGGACAGGAGGTATCACTGAAGCTTTCTTT	CASSWTGGITEAFF
-	TRBV21-1	TRBJ2-7	-	TGTGCCAGCATCCTTAGACAGGTTCTTTTTGGTACCTACGAGCAGTACTTC	CASILRQVLFGTYEQYF
-	TRBV30	TRBJ1-1	-	TGTGCCTGGAGTCGCCAGGGGCACACTGAAGCTTTCTTT	CAWSRQGHTEAFF
-	TRBV30	TRBJ1-5	-	TGTGCCTGGAGTGTGGGGGACAATCAGCCCCAGCATTTT	CAWSVGDNQPQHF
-	TRBV7-8	TRBJ1-5	TRBD1	TGTGCCAGCAGCTTAGTACGCCGGGACAGGGGAAGTCAGCCCCAGCATTTT	CASSLVRRDRGSQPQHF
-	TRBV5-1	TRBJ1-4	TRBD1	TGCGCCAGCAGCCGGCAGGGGGCAATGGGGGAAAAACTGTTTTTT	CASSRQGAMGEKLFF
-	TRBV19	TRBJ2-3	TRBD2	TGTGCCAGTAGTTCGGGACTAGCGGGACCCACAGATACGCAGTATTTT	CASSSGLAGPTDTQYF
-	TRBV13	TRBJ1-2	TRBD1	TGTGCCAGCAGCGCCCGGACAGGGAACTATGGCTACACCTTC	CASSARTGNYGYTF
few	TRBV6-1	TRBJ1-6	-	TGTGCCAGCAGTGAAGCGCTTCTCAGGGACGGGAATTCACCCCTCCACTTT	CASSEALLRDGNSPLHF
once	TRBV18	TRBJ2-5	-	TGTGCCAGCTCATCCACAGGGCAGGGAGAGACCCAGTACTTC	CASSSTGQGETQYF
-	TRBV21-1	TRBJ1-2	-	TGTGCCAGCAGCAAAGCGGCGGGGACAGACGAGTTC	CASSKAAGTDEF
-	TRBV5-1	TRBJ1-1	TRBD1	TGCGCCAGCAGCCTGCGACAGGGTTTGAACACTGAAGCTTTCTTT	CASSLRQGLNTEAFF
-	TRBV12-3/TRBV12-4	TRBJ1-2	TRBD1	TGTGCCAGCAGTTGGCGGACAGGGGACGGCTACACCTTC	CASSWRTGDGYTF
-	TRBV7-2	TRBJ2-5	TRBD1	TGTGCCAGCAGCTTAGGCCGGACAGGGGGCAAAGAGACCCAGTACTTC	CASSLGRTGGKETQYF
-	TRBV7-9	TRBJ2-5	TRBD1	TGTGCCAGCAGCCCCGGTGCAGGACAGGGGACGAAGACCCAGTACTTC	CASSPGAGQGTKTQYF
-	TRBV25-1	TRBJ1-4	TRBD1	TGTGCCAGCAGTGATGGACAGGGGTGGGAAAAACTGTTTTTT	CASSDGQGWEKLFF
-	TRBV6-4	TRBJ2-1	-	TGTGCCAGCAGTGACTCAACCCTCCGGGGCCACAATGAGCAGTTCTTC	CASSDSTLRGHNEQFF